The rows below give T cell receptor beta chains drawn from one sample of a study of blood T cells in healthy people across ages. A single record per CDR3 protein comes from TCRdb applying MiXCR to the 5' RACE reads. The repertoire holds roughly 700,000 distinct CDR3 sequences, around 45% seen once, with roughly 34% in the top ten. The specimen sequenced was blood. These TCRs come from a woman aged 60-75 years in good health. The CDR3 runs from the conserved cysteine through the conserved F or W. The D gene is left open where the match is weak. Rows may omit the clone size; those that give it use once, few, many or a size class.

j_call d_call v_call clone_size cdr3_aa cdr3_nt
TRBJ2-3 NA TRBV2 NA CASSPAEGVTQYF TGTGCCAGCAGCCCCGCTGAGGGTGTGACGCAGTATTTT
TRBJ1-5 NA TRBV6-6 NA CASSYRTDPISNQPQHF TGTGCCAGCAGTTACAGGACAGATCCTATCAGCAATCAGCCCCAGCATTTT
TRBJ2-7 NA TRBV6-2/TRBV6-3 few CASSYSMSMGRRDYEQYF TGTGCCAGCAGTTACTCGATGTCAATGGGAAGACGGGACTACGAGCAGTACTTC
TRBJ2-1 TRBD1 TRBV28 few CASSNPPGQGEGNEQFF TGTGCCAGCAGTAACCCCCCCGGACAGGGGGAGGGCAATGAGCAGTTCTTC
TRBJ2-5 NA TRBV6-5 NA CASSVLVAETQYF TGTGCCAGCAGTGTACTAGTCGCAGAGACCCAGTACTTC
TRBJ2-5 TRBD2 TRBV7-3 NA CASSLGISGEKETQYF TGTGCCAGCAGCTTAGGGATTAGCGGGGAGAAAGAGACCCAGTACTTC
TRBJ2-1 TRBD2 TRBV6-1 NA CASREAGEASYNEQFF TGTGCCAGCAGAGAAGCGGGAGAAGCCTCCTACAATGAGCAGTTCTTC
TRBJ2-1 NA TRBV2 NA CASTGDSGSYNEQFF TGTGCCAGCACTGGGGACTCCGGCTCCTACAATGAGCAGTTCTTC
TRBJ2-7 NA TRBV5-1 NA CASSMEGTREQYF TGCGCCAGCAGCATGGAAGGGACCCGAGAGCAGTACTTC
TRBJ2-1 TRBD2 TRBV6-2/TRBV6-3 once CASRRETVMQFF TGTGCCAGCAGGCGGGAGACCGTTATGCAGTTCTTC
TRBJ2-1 NA TRBV30 NA CAWTPSRMSEQFF TGTGCCTGGACCCCGTCCAGAATGAGTGAGCAGTTCTTC
TRBJ2-7 TRBD2 TRBV7-2 few CASSLAGTSSYEQYF TGTGCCAGCAGCTTAGCAGGGACTAGCTCCTACGAGCAGTACTTC
TRBJ2-3 NA TRBV20-1 NA CSARDPQGRTDTQYF TGCAGTGCTAGAGATCCGCAGGGTCGCACAGATACGCAGTATTTT
TRBJ1-5 TRBD1 TRBV12-3/TRBV12-4 NA CASSLTGGRSQPQHF TGTGCCAGCAGCCTCACAGGGGGAAGGAGTCAGCCCCAGCATTTT
TRBJ2-7 TRBD1 TRBV6-1 NA CASSEVEGTAAYF TGTGCCAGCAGTGAAGTGGAAGGGACAGCCGCGTACTTC
TRBJ2-7 TRBD2 TRBV28 NA CASSPSRLAGSYEQYF TGTGCCAGCAGCCCTTCCCGGCTAGCGGGATCCTACGAGCAGTACTTC
TRBJ2-5 TRBD2 TRBV7-9 NA CASSFRTSAETQYF TGTGCCAGCAGCTTCAGGACTAGTGCAGAGACCCAGTACTTC
TRBJ2-5 TRBD2 TRBV20-1 NA CSARAASGSGEIQYF TGCAGTGCTAGAGCCGCTAGCGGGAGCGGAGAGATCCAGTACTTC
TRBJ1-4 TRBD1 TRBV7-9 NA CASSLGQGKLFF TGTGCCAGCAGCTTGGGACAGGGGAAACTGTTTTTT
TRBJ2-3 NA TRBV3-1 few CASSQSTSTTQYF TGTGCCAGCAGCCAAAGCACTAGTACTACGCAGTATTTT
TRBJ2-7 NA TRBV15 NA CATSRTESDEQYF TGTGCCACCAGCCGAACAGAATCGGACGAGCAGTACTTC
TRBJ2-7 NA TRBV5-1 few CASSRGTTPSRDEQYF TGCGCCAGCAGCCGGGGGACAACCCCGTCAAGGGACGAGCAGTACTTC
TRBJ1-2 NA TRBV7-2 NA CASSLVGAAGYGYTF TGTGCCAGCAGCTTAGTGGGGGCGGCGGGCTATGGCTACACCTTC
TRBJ2-5 NA TRBV7-8 NA CASSPSDRLYQETQYF TGTGCCAGCAGCCCGTCTGACAGACTGTACCAAGAGACCCAGTACTTC
TRBJ2-1 TRBD2 TRBV20-1 NA CSAPRRIAGAHEQFF TGCAGTGCCCCAAGACGGATAGCGGGAGCCCATGAGCAGTTCTTC
TRBJ2-7 TRBD1 TRBV13 NA CASSNLGTDPSYEQYF TGTGCCAGCAGCAACCTCGGGACAGATCCCTCCTACGAGCAGTACTTC
TRBJ2-5 TRBD1 TRBV6-5 NA CASSYLAGGAETQYF TGTGCCAGCAGTTACTTGGCAGGGGGCGCTGAGACCCAGTACTTC
TRBJ2-7 TRBD1 TRBV7-9 NA CASSLARTGSYEQYF TGTGCCAGCAGCTTAGCCCGGACAGGCTCCTACGAGCAGTACTTC
TRBJ2-3 TRBD2 TRBV9 NA CASSGGLAGGPRDTQYF TGTGCCAGCAGCGGGGGACTAGCGGGAGGGCCTCGAGATACGCAGTATTTT
TRBJ2-6 TRBD1 TRBV3-1 NA CASSTLGTGLSGANVLTF TGTGCCAGCAGTACGCTCGGGACAGGGTTATCTGGGGCCAACGTCCTGACTTTC
TRBJ2-1 TRBD2 TRBV4-3 NA CASSQDAPSGRVNEQFF TGCGCCAGCAGCCAAGATGCACCTAGCGGGAGGGTTAATGAGCAGTTCTTC
TRBJ2-1 NA TRBV30 NA CAWGQIGNEQFF TGTGCCTGGGGACAGATTGGTAATGAGCAGTTCTTC
TRBJ1-2 NA TRBV2 few CASSGQRYGYTF TGTGCCAGCAGTGGACAGCGCTATGGCTACACCTTC
TRBJ1-6 NA TRBV6-1 NA CASGVTNSPLHF TGTGCCAGCGGCGTTACCAATTCACCCCTCCACTTT
TRBJ2-5 NA TRBV7-3 NA CASSLAAKTYNEQYF TGTGCCAGCAGCTTAGCGGCCAAAACCTACAATGAGCAGTACTTC
TRBJ2-2 NA TRBV7-2 once CASSLNGGDTGELFF TGTGCCAGCAGCTTAAACGGTGGGGACACCGGGGAGCTGTTTTTT
TRBJ1-2 NA TRBV20-1 NA CSAAAAGSGYTF TGCAGTGCAGCGGCCGCGGGGAGTGGCTACACCTTC
TRBJ2-7 NA TRBV7-8 NA CASSLRGWTTKKSSYNEQYF TGTGCCAGCAGCCTGAGGGGCTGGACCACCAAGAAAAGCTCCTACAATGAGCAGTACTTC
TRBJ1-2 NA TRBV20-1 NA CSASDRTANYGYTF TGCAGTGCTAGCGACAGGACAGCTAACTATGGCTACACCTTC
TRBJ2-3 NA TRBV7-2 few CASSLTPRRSSSTDTQYF TGTGCCAGCAGCTTAACTCCACGCAGGAGTTCTAGCACAGATACGCAGTATTTT
TRBJ2-7 NA TRBV9 NA CASSVGARDLAYEQYF TGTGCCAGCAGCGTAGGGGCTAGGGACCTAGCCTACGAGCAGTACTTC
TRBJ1-4 NA TRBV7-2 NA CASSRIPGPLELFF TGTGCCAGCAGCCGTATCCCGGGACCTTTGGAACTGTTTTTT
TRBJ2-5 TRBD2 TRBV20-1 few CSATRESYETQYF TGCAGTGCTACGCGGGAGAGTTACGAGACCCAGTACTTC
TRBJ1-2 NA TRBV25-1 NA CASAPPTLGVSYTF TGTGCCAGCGCCCCCCCGACGTTGGGGGTAAGCTACACCTTC
TRBJ2-2 TRBD2 TRBV18 NA CASSLPSGRNTGELFF TGTGCCAGCTCACTCCCTAGCGGGAGAAACACCGGGGAGCTGTTTTTT
TRBJ2-1 TRBD2 TRBV7-2 NA CASRRRAGGNEQFF TGTGCCAGCCGACGACGAGCGGGGGGGAATGAGCAGTTCTTC
TRBJ2-7 NA TRBV6-6 few CASSYGPPKLYEQYF TGTGCCAGCAGTTACGGGCCCCCTAAACTGTACGAGCAGTACTTC
TRBJ2-2 NA TRBV20-1 NA CSVRTELNTGELFF TGCAGTGTCCGGACAGAGCTGAACACCGGGGAGCTGTTTTTT
TRBJ1-2 TRBD1 TRBV25-1 once CASTGQAPSGYTF TGTGCCAGCACGGGACAGGCCCCCTCCGGCTACACCTTC
TRBJ2-7 NA TRBV7-2 few CASSLAPLGQVSSYEQYF TGTGCCAGCAGCTTAGCCCCCCTGGGGCAGGTTAGCTCCTACGAGCAGTACTTC
TRBJ2-6 TRBD1 TRBV10-3 NA CAIKTGPSGANVLTF TGTGCCATCAAGACAGGGCCCTCTGGGGCCAACGTCCTGACTTTC
TRBJ1-2 TRBD1 TRBV4-2 many CASSPDRGTDGYTF TGTGCCAGCAGCCCGGACAGGGGGACGGATGGCTACACCTTC
TRBJ2-1 NA TRBV4-3 few CASSHLADNNEQFF TGCGCCAGCAGCCACTTAGCGGATAACAATGAGCAGTTCTTC
TRBJ1-2 NA TRBV27 NA CASSLQGFYGYTF TGTGCCAGCAGTTTACAGGGATTCTATGGCTACACCTTC
TRBJ1-2 NA TRBV20-1 few CSARTGYGYTF TGCAGTGCACGGACCGGCTATGGCTACACCTTC
TRBJ2-2 NA TRBV9 NA CASSVAPGAGELFF TGTGCCAGCAGCGTAGCTCCAGGGGCCGGGGAGCTGTTTTTT
TRBJ2-1 TRBD1 TRBV6-5 NA CASSYGRGRKSHNEQFF TGTGCCAGCAGTTACGGCAGGGGGCGAAAAAGTCACAATGAGCAGTTCTTC